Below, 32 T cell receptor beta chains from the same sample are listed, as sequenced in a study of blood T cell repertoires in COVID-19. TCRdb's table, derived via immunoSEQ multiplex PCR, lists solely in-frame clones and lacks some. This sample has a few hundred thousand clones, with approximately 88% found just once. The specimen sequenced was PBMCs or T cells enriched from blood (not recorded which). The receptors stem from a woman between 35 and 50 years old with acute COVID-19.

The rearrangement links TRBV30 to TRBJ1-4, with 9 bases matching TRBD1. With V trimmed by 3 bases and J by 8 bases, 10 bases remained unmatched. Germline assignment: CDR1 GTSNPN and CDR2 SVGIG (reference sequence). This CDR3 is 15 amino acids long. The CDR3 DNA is TGTGCCTGGAGCTTTTTACAGGGGGCGGCAGAAAAACTGTTTTTT. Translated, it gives CAWSFLQGAAEKLFF.

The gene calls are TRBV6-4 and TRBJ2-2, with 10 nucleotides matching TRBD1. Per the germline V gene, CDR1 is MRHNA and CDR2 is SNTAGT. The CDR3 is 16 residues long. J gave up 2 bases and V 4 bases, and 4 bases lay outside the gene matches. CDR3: CASSARQGANTGELFF. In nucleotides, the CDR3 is TGTGCCAGCAGTGCCCGACAGGGGGCAAACACCGGGGAGCTGTTTTTT.

The CDR3 DNA follows: TGTGCCACCAGTGACCGCATTACTCACCGCAGGGGGGCGGATGAAAAACTGTTTTTT. Translation: CATSDRITHRRGADEKLFF. The chain links TRBV24-1 to TRBJ1-4, with TRBD1 identical over 7 bases. There are 19 residues in the CDR3. V lost 4 bases and J lost 6; bases outside the gene matches: 19. In germline, CDR1 is KGHDR, CDR2 SFDVKD.

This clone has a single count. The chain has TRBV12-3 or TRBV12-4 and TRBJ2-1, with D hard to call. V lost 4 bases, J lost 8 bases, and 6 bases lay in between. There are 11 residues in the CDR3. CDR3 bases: TGTGCCAGCAGTTCATACTATGAGCAGTTCTTC. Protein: CASSSYYEQFF.

The CDR3 DNA reads TGTGCCAGCAGTGAAGCGAGGTACGGGGAGCTGTTTTTT. Translating gives CASSEARYGELFF. The chain links TRBV2 to TRBJ2-2; no clear D gene. Per the germline V gene, CDR1 is SNHLY and CDR2 is FYNNEI. The length of the CDR3 is 13 residues. The germline V and J ends were trimmed by 0 bases and 7 bases, with 6 bases remaining between them.

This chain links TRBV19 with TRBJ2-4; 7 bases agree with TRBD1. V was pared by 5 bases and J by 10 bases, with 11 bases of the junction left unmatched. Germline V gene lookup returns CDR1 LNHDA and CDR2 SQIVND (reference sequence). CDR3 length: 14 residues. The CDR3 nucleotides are TGTGCCAGTAGTCCCGGGACAGCGGCCACTATTCAGTACTTC. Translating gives CASSPGTAATIQYF.

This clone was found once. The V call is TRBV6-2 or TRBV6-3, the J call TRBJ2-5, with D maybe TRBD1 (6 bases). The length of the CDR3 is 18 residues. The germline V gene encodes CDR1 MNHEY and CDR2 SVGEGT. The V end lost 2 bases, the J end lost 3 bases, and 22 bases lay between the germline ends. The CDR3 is CASSYAGPDRWGKETQYF. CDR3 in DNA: TGTGCCAGCAGTTACGCCGGACCGGACAGATGGGGTAAAGAGACCCAGTACTTC.

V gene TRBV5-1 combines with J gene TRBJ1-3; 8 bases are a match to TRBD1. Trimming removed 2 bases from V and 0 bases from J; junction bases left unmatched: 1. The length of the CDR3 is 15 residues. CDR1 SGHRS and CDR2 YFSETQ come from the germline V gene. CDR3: CASSFGQGSGNTIYF. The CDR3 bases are TGCGCCAGCAGCTTTGGACAGGGCTCTGGAAACACCATATATTTT.

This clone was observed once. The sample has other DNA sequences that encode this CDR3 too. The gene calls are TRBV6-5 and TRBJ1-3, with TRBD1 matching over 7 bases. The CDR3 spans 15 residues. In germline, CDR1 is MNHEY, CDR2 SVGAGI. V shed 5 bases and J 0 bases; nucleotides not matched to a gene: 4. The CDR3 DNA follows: TGTGCCAGCAGTCGGACAGGACCCTCTGGAAACACCATATATTTT. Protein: CASSRTGPSGNTIYF.

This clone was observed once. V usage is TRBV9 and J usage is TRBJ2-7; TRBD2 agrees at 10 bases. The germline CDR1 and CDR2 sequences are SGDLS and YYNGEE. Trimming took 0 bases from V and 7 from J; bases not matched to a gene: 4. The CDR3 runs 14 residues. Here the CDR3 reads CASSVGAGGQEQYF. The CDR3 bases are TGTGCCAGCAGCGTAGGAGCGGGGGGGCAGGAGCAGTACTTC.

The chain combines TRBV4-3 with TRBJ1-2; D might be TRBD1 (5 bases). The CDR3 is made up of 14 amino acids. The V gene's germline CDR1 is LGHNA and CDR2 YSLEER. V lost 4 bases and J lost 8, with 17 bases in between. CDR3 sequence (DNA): TGCGCCAGCAGCCCAGGACAAGCCGATCGAGGCTACACCTTC. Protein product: CASSPGQADRGYTF.

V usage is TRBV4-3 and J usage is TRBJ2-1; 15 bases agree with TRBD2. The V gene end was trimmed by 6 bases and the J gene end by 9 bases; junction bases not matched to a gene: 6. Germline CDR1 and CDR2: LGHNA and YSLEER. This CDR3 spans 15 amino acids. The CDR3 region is CASRPGLAGGSEQFF. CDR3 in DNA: TGCGCCAGCAGACCTGGACTAGCGGGAGGGAGTGAGCAGTTCTTC.

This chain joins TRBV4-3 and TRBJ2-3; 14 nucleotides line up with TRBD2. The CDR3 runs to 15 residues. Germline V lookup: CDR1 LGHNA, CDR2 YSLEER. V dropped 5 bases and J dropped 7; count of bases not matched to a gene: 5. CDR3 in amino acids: CASSYGLAGGNTQYF. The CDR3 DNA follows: TGCGCCAGCAGCTACGGACTAGCGGGAGGAAATACGCAGTATTTT.

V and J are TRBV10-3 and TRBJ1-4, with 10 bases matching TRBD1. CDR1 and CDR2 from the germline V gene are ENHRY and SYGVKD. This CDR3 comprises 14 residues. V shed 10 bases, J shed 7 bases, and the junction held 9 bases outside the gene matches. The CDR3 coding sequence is TGTGCCACGAGGACAGGGGGGATGGGTGAAAAACTGTTTTTT. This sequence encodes CATRTGGMGEKLFF.

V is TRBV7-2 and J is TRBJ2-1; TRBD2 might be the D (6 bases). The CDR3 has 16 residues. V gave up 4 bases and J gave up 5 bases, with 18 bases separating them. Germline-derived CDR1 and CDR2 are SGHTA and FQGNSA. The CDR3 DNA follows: TGTGCCAGCAGCTCCTCTCCAGCGGGCGGCGACAATGAGCAGTTCTTC. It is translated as CASSSSPAGGDNEQFF. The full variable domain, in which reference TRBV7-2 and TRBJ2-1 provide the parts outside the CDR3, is GAGVSQSPSNKVTEKGKDVELRCDPISGHTALYWYRQSLGQGLEFLIYFQGNSAPDKSGLPSDRFSAERTGGSVSTLTIQRTQQEDSAVYLCASSSSPAGGDNEQFFGPGTRLTVL.

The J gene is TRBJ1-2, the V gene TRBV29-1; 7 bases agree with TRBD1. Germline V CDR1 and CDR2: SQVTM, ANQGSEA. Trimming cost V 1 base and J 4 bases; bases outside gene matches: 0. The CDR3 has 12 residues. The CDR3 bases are TGCAGCGTTGAAGCAGGGGGCTATGGCTACACCTTC. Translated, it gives CSVEAGGYGYTF.

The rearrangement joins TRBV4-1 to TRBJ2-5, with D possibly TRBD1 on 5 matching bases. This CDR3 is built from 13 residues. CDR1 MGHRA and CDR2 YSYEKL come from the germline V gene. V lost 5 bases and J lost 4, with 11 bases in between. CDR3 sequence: CASSSSGSETQYF. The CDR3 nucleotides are TGCGCCAGCAGCTCATCAGGGTCAGAGACCCAGTACTTC.

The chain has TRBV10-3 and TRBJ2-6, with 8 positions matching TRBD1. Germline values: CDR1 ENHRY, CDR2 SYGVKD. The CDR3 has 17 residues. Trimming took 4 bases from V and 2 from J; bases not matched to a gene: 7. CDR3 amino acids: CAISVRKTGAGANVLTF. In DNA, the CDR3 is TGTGCCATCAGTGTCAGAAAGACAGGGGCTGGGGCCAACGTCCTGACTTTC.

CDR3 in DNA: TGCGCCAGCAGCCAAGTAAGGGGAGGGAAGGGGGGCGAAAAACTGTTTTTT. Protein product: CASSQVRGGKGGEKLFF. This chain uses TRBV4-3 with TRBJ1-4; weak D call: TRBD1 (6 bases). The CDR3 has 17 amino acids. Germline-derived CDR1 and CDR2 are LGHNA and YSLEER. V was shortened by 1 base and J by 8 bases, with 20 bases between the two germline ends.

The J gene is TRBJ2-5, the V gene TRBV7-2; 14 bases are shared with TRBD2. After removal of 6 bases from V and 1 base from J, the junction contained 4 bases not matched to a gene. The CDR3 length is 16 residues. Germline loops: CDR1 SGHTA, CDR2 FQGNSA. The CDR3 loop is CASSPGTSGSQETQYF. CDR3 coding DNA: TGTGCCAGCAGTCCAGGGACTAGCGGGAGCCAAGAGACCCAGTACTTC. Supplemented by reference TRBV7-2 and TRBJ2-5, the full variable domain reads GAGVSQSPSNKVTEKGKDVELRCDPISGHTALYWYRQSLGQGLEFLIYFQGNSAPDKSGLPSDRFSAERTGGSVSTLTIQRTQQEDSAVYLCASSPGTSGSQETQYFGPGTRLLVL.

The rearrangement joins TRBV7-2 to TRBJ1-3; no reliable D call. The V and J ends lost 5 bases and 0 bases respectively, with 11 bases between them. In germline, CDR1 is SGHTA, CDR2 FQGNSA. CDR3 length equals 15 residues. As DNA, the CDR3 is TGTGCCAGCAGCCTCGCACAGCTCTCTGGAAACACCATATATTTT. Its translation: CASSLAQLSGNTIYF.

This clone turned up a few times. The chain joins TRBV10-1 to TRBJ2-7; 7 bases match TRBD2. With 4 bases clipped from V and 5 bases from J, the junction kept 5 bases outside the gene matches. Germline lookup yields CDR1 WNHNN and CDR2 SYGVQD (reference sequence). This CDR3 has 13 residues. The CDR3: CASSGEGAHEQYF. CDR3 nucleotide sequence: TGCGCCAGCAGTGGGGAGGGAGCCCACGAGCAGTACTTC.

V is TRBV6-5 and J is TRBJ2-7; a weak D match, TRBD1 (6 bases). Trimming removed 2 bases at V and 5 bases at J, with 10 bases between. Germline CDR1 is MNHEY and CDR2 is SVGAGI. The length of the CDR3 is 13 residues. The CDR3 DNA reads TGTGCCAGCAGTTACACAGGGACGCACGAGCAGTACTTC. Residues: CASSYTGTHEQYF.

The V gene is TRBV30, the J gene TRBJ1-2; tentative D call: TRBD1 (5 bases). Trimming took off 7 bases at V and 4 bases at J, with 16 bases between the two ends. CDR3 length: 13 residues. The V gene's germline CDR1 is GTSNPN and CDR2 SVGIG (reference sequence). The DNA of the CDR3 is TGTGCCTCTACAGGAGGGGCGATCTATGGCTACACCTTC. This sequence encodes CASTGGAIYGYTF.

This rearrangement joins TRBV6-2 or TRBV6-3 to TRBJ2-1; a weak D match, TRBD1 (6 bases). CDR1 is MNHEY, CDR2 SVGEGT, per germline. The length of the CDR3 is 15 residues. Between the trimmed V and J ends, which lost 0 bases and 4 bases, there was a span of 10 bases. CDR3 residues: CASSYSGQRYNEQFF. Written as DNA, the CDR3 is TGTGCCAGCAGTTACTCGGGACAAAGATACAATGAGCAGTTCTTC.

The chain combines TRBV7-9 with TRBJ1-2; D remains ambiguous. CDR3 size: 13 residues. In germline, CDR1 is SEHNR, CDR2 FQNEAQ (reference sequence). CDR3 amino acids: CATGSTNHYGYTF. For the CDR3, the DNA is TGTGCAACCGGGTCCACGAACCACTATGGCTACACCTTC.

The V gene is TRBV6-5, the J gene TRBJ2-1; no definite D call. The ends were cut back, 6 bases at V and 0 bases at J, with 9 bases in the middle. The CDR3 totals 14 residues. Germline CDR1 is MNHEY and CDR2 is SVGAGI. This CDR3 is CASSYLSSYNEQFF. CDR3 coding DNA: TGTGCCAGCAGCTACCTGAGCTCCTACAATGAGCAGTTCTTC.

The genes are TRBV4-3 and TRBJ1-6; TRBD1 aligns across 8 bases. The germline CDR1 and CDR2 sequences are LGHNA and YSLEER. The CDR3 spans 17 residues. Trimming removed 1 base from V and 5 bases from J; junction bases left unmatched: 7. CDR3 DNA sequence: TGCGCCAGCAGCCAAGCCCCTAGGACAGGGAATAATTCACCCCTCCACTTT. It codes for CASSQAPRTGNNSPLHF.

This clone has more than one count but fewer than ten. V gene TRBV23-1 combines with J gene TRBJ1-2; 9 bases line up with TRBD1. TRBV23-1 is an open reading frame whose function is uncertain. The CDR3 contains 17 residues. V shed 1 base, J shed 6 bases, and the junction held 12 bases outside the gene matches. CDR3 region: CASSQFFPTGGRHGYTF. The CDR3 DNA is TGCGCCAGCAGTCAATTCTTCCCAACAGGGGGCAGGCATGGCTACACCTTC.

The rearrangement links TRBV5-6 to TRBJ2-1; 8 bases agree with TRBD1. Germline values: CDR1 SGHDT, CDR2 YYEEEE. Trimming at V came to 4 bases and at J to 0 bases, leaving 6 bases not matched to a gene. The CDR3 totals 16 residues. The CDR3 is CASSPRDRISYNEQFF. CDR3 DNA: TGTGCCAGCAGCCCCCGGGACAGGATCTCCTACAATGAGCAGTTCTTC.

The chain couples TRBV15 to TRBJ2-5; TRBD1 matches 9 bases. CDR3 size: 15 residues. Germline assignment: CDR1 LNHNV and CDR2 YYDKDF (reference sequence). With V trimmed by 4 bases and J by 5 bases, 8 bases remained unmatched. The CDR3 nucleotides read TGTGCCACCAGCACTTACAGGGGGCTCGTGGAGACCCAGTACTTC. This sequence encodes CATSTYRGLVETQYF.

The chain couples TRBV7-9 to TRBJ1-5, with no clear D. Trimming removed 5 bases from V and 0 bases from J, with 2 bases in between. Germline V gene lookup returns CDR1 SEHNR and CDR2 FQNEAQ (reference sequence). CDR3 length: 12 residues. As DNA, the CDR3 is TGTGCCAGCAGCCATAGCAATCAGCCCCAGCATTTT. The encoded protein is CASSHSNQPQHF.